Each of the 15 T cell receptor beta chains below was sequenced from the same sample in a study of CD8 T cells in Susac syndrome. Random hexamers were used to reverse transcribe an amount of about 0.45 to 1 ug RNA. TCRdb passed the immunoSEQ multiplex PCR reads through MiXCR, listing each CDR3 protein once. The table has 200,000 to 250,000 distinct CDR3 sequences, 94% seen once. The sequenced material came from CD4+ T cells from PBMCs. Receptor source: a human donor with Susac syndrome.

The chain recombines TRBV20-1 with TRBJ2-1; D uncertain. This CDR3 region has 13 residues. Germline CDR1 reads DFQATT; CDR2 reads SNEGSKA (reference sequence). V was pared by 6 bases and J by 3 bases, with 12 bases between. This chain's CDR3 is CSAHKNNYNEQFF. CDR3 bases: TGCAGTGCGCATAAGAACAACTACAATGAGCAGTTCTTC.

The rearrangement links TRBV5-1 to TRBJ2-5, with TRBD2 identical over 7 bases. J gave up 7 bases and V 4 bases, and 10 bases lay outside the gene matches. This CDR3 is built from 14 residues. Germline CDR1 reads SGHRS; CDR2 reads YFSETQ. The CDR3 is CASSLVGEGRTQYF. The CDR3 DNA is TGCGCCAGCAGCCTCGTGGGGGAGGGTCGGACCCAGTACTTC.

The table lists this clonotype with a count of one. As DNA, the CDR3 is TGTGCCAGTAGTATACCAGGGGCCAATCAGCCCCAGCATTTT. Translating gives CASSIPGANQPQHF. The V call is TRBV19, the J call TRBJ1-5, with D possibly TRBD1 on 6 matching bases. In germline, CDR1 is LNHDA, CDR2 SQIVND (reference sequence). This CDR3 region has 14 residues. The V end was cut by 2 bases, the J end by 3 bases, with 8 bases between.

The rearrangement uses TRBV13 and TRBJ1-6; no firm D call. This CDR3 has 16 amino acids. With 5 bases removed from V and 6 bases from J, the gap between germline ends came to 17 bases. The V gene's germline CDR1 is PRHDT and CDR2 FYEKMQ (reference sequence). CDR3: CASSPQTQEGNSPLHF. As DNA, the CDR3 is TGTGCCAGCAGCCCCCAGACACAAGAAGGTAATTCACCCCTCCACTTT.

V is TRBV20-1 and J is TRBJ2-4, with 7 positions matching TRBD2. Per the germline V gene, CDR1 is DFQATT and CDR2 is SNEGSKA (reference sequence). Trimming removed 0 bases from V and 3 bases from J; junction bases left unmatched: 14. The CDR3 loop spans 18 amino acids. The CDR3 DNA reads TGCAGTGCTAGAGATTCCATGGGAGGGGACCTTCTCAAAAACATTCAGTACTTC. It yields the protein CSARDSMGGDLLKNIQYF.

V is TRBV5-1 and J is TRBJ2-3, with D unclear. V lost 0 bases and J 2 bases, leaving 4 bases between the germline ends. This CDR3 is 13 amino acids long. CDR1 and CDR2 from the germline V gene are SGHRS and YFSETQ. The CDR3 here is CASSLDYTDTQYF. CDR3 sequence (DNA): TGCGCCAGCAGCTTGGACTACACAGATACGCAGTATTTT. The full variable domain, completed using reference TRBV5-1 and TRBJ2-3, is KAGVTQTPRYLIKTRGQQVTLSCSPISGHRSVSWYQQTPGQGLQFLFEYFSETQRNKGNFPGRFSGRQFSNSRSEMNVSTLELGDSALYLCASSLDYTDTQYFGPGTRLTVL.

The chain couples TRBV6-1 to TRBJ1-5, with D possibly being TRBD1 (5 bases). Trimming cost V 5 bases and J 0 bases, with 26 bases left between them. There are 20 residues in the CDR3. CDR1 and CDR2 (germline): MNHNS, SASEGT. CDR3 in DNA: TGTGCCAGCAGTCCAATACGACCGGGGACTTCCCGAGGTAGCAATCAGCCCCAGCATTTT. Its protein is CASSPIRPGTSRGSNQPQHF.

This clonotype was seen just once. This chain links TRBV15 with TRBJ1-1; D is possibly TRBD1 (5 bases). The CDR3 loop spans 14 amino acids. Per the germline V gene, CDR1 is LNHNV and CDR2 is YYDKDF (reference sequence). Trimming took off 3 bases at V and 5 bases at J, with 13 bases between the two ends. CDR3 coding DNA: TGTGCCACCAGCAGCTCGGGGGGGATAACTGAAGCTTTCTTT. Amino acids: CATSSSGGITEAFF.

About this clonotype itself: At one of its ends the junction is not consistent with the germline gene, which may arise from a read error. The gene calls are TRBV2 and TRBJ1-5, with a possible D match to TRBD1 (5 bases). Looked up from germline, CDR1 is SNHLY and CDR2 is FYNNEI. The CDR3 is made up of 13 amino acids. CDR3: CGLGRDSNQPQHF. CDR3 coding DNA: TGCGGCCTGGGCAGGGATAGCAATCAGCCCCAGCATTTT.

This rearrangement joins TRBV3-1 to TRBJ2-5; 9 bases line up with TRBD1. The CDR3 has 17 amino acids. The germline gives CDR1 LGHDT, CDR2 YNNKEL (reference sequence). V lost 4 bases to trimming and J lost 0 bases; unmatched junction nucleotides: 9. The CDR3 region has the DNA TGTGCCAGCAGCCCACACCGGGACAGGGCGTACCAAGAGACCCAGTACTTC. Its translation: CASSPHRDRAYQETQYF.

This clonotype was found once. The gene calls are TRBV9 and TRBJ1-6, with a possible D match to TRBD1 (5 bases). Germline-derived CDR1 and CDR2 are SGDLS and YYNGEE. CDR3 length equals 15 residues. V dropped 0 bases and J dropped 6 bases, with 10 bases sitting between them. CDR3 in DNA: TGTGCCAGCAGCGTAGTGGGGGACTCTAATTCACCCCTCCACTTT. Protein sequence: CASSVVGDSNSPLHF.

V usage is TRBV19 and J usage is TRBJ1-5; D remains unclear. Per germline, CDR1 LNHDA and CDR2 SQIVND (reference sequence). This CDR3 has 13 amino acids. V was cut by 2 bases and J by 4 bases, with 6 bases left in between. As DNA, the CDR3 is TGTGCCAGTAGTATACAGTCTAATCAGCCCCAGCATTTT. Amino acid sequence: CASSIQSNQPQHF.

The V call is TRBV7-8, the J call TRBJ1-5, with D possibly being TRBD1 (5 bases). CDR1 is SGHVS, CDR2 FQNEAQ, per germline. V lost 1 base to trimming and J lost 11 bases, with 15 bases between them. The CDR3 is made up of 14 amino acids. CDR3 residues: CASSLGRGPRAQHF. For the CDR3, the DNA is TGTGCCAGCAGCTTAGGGAGGGGACCAAGGGCCCAGCATTTT.

A single count supports this clonotype. The J gene is TRBJ2-3, the V gene TRBV3-1; no firm D call. The CDR3 is 12 amino acids. V lost 1 base, J lost 9 bases, and 8 bases lay in between. Per the germline V gene, CDR1 is LGHDT and CDR2 is YNNKEL (reference sequence). CDR3 in amino acids: CASSQATETQYF. For the CDR3, the DNA is TGTGCCAGCAGCCAAGCGACTGAGACGCAGTATTTT.

The V call is TRBV19, the J call TRBJ1-5, with D hard to call. CDR3 length: 14 amino acids. Trimming removed 5 bases at V and 0 bases at J, with 8 bases between. Germline V CDR1 and CDR2: LNHDA, SQIVND (reference sequence). CDR3 coding DNA: TGTGCCAGTAGTGAGCCTACTAGCAATCAGCCCCAGCATTTT. Translation: CASSEPTSNQPQHF.